Shown below are 29 T cell receptor beta chains from a single sample sequenced in a study of blood T cell repertoires in COVID-19. Repertoires were generated with immunoSEQ multiplex PCR, while TCRdb's copy carries only in-frame clones and drops some. The data show hundreds of thousands of clones, with around 89% seen just once and 1.1% held by the top ten. The source material was PBMCs or T cells enriched from blood (not recorded which). The receptors shown here come from a man aged 25 to 45 who had recovered from COVID-19.

This clone was recorded only once. J is TRBJ2-5 and V is TRBV27; TRBD1 aligns across 9 bases. V dropped 7 bases and J dropped 4; count of bases not matched to a gene: 4. Germline assignment: CDR1 MNHEY and CDR2 SMNVEV (reference sequence). This CDR3 is built from 13 residues. DNA for the CDR3: TGTGCCAGCAAACAGGGGGCGGGAGAGACCCAGTACTTC. This translates into CASKQGAGETQYF.

The chain has TRBV5-8 and TRBJ2-1, with D perhaps matching TRBD2 (6 bases). The CDR3 loop spans 18 amino acids. V was shortened by 2 bases and J by 0 bases, with 18 bases between the two germline ends. Germline CDR1 is SGHTS and CDR2 is YDEGEE. This CDR3 is CASSLNAGSFDSYNEQFF. DNA of the CDR3: TGTGCCAGCAGCTTAAACGCGGGAAGTTTCGACTCCTACAATGAGCAGTTCTTC.

The rearrangement links TRBV6-5 to TRBJ1-1; 10 bases align to TRBD1. This CDR3 has 13 residues. Unmatched junction bases numbered 2, after V lost 6 bases and J lost 4 bases. Looked up from germline, CDR1 is MNHEY and CDR2 is SVGAGI. The CDR3 is CASRRTGGTEAFF. The CDR3 DNA reads as TGTGCCAGCAGGAGGACAGGGGGCACTGAAGCTTTCTTT.

This sequence joins TRBV11-2 and TRBJ1-2; a possible D gene is TRBD1 (5 bases). CDR3 length: 12 residues. V was shortened by 5 bases and J by 7 bases, with 11 bases between the two germline ends. The V gene's germline CDR1 is SGHAT and CDR2 FQNNGV. In nucleotides, the CDR3 is TGTGCCAGCAGCCCCCCCGGGGGTGGCTACACCTTC. It translates to CASSPPGGGYTF.

The genes are TRBV19 and TRBJ2-1; TRBD2 aligns across 9 bases. The CDR3 has 17 residues. V was clipped by 5 bases and J by 6 bases; unmatched bases: 14. Germline CDR1 is LNHDA and CDR2 is SQIVND (reference sequence). In nucleotides, the CDR3 is TGTGCCAGTAGTTCCGGACCCCAAGCGGGAGGAACCAATGAGCAGTTCTTC. Its protein product is CASSSGPQAGGTNEQFF.

In DNA form, the CDR3 reads TGTGCCAGCAGTCGACTAGCGGGAGGGCCAGGTGAGCAGTTCTTC. Its translation: CASSRLAGGPGEQFF. The V gene is TRBV6-5, the J gene TRBJ2-1, with 14 positions matching TRBD2. V lost 5 bases to trimming and J lost 9 bases; unmatched junction nucleotides: 6. The CDR3 consists of 15 residues. Germline V gene data show CDR1 as MNHEY and CDR2 as SVGAGI.

The rearrangement joins TRBV5-1 to TRBJ2-3; a weak D match, TRBD2 (5 bases). The CDR3 spans 15 residues. Germline lookup yields CDR1 SGHRS and CDR2 YFSETQ. V gave up 2 bases and J gave up 1 base, with 11 bases separating them. CDR3 in amino acids: CASSFLEVGTDTQYF. CDR3 nucleotide sequence: TGCGCCAGCAGCTTTCTGGAGGTTGGCACAGATACGCAGTATTTT.

The sample holds one count of this clone. The rearrangement uses TRBV10-3 and TRBJ2-3, with 9 bases that match TRBD2. Germline CDR1 reads ENHRY; CDR2 reads SYGVKD. This CDR3 spans 17 amino acids. V lost 5 bases to trimming and J lost 6 bases; unmatched junction nucleotides: 15. The CDR3 DNA reads TGTGCCATCAGTCCACAGGGTAGACTAGCGGCCGGGGATACGCAGTATTTT. As protein: CAISPQGRLAAGDTQYF.

This chain joins TRBV10-3 and TRBJ2-1; weak D call: TRBD1 (6 bases). The CDR3 runs 14 residues. CDR1 is ENHRY and CDR2 is SYGVKD in the germline V gene. Deletions cut 0 bases from V and 12 bases from J, with 15 bases between. The CDR3: CAISESALQGGQFF. CDR3 DNA sequence: TGTGCCATCAGTGAGTCGGCCCTTCAAGGGGGGCAGTTCTTC.

The CDR3 DNA reads TGTGCCAGCAGTCCACTCTCAGGGAATTCACCCCTCCACTTT. This encodes CASSPLSGNSPLHF. The chain links TRBV28 to TRBJ1-6, with D possibly being TRBD1 (5 bases). CDR1 is MDHEN, CDR2 SYDVKM, per germline. V shed 5 bases and J shed 7 bases, with 12 bases lying between them. There are 14 residues in the CDR3.

The chain links TRBV5-1 to TRBJ2-7; 7 nucleotides line up with TRBD1. Germline assignment: CDR1 SGHRS and CDR2 YFSETQ. This CDR3 has 13 residues. The J segment lost 3 bases and the V segment lost 0 bases, leaving 0 bases of the junction unmatched. CDR3 in DNA: TGCGCCAGCAGCTTGGACAGGGGCTACGAGCAGTACTTC. Amino acid sequence: CASSLDRGYEQYF.

The gene calls are TRBV4-1 and TRBJ2-2; TRBD2 agrees at 10 bases. Per germline, CDR1 MGHRA and CDR2 YSYEKL. The V segment lost 8 bases and the J segment 4 bases; nucleotides outside the gene matches: 10. The CDR3 is 16 amino acids. CDR3 amino acids: CASQEASGSPTGELFF. Here the CDR3 DNA reads TGCGCCAGCCAGGAGGCTAGCGGGAGTCCCACCGGGGAGCTGTTTTTT.

The rearrangement uses TRBV5-8 and TRBJ1-2; D might be TRBD1 (5 bases). The CDR3 sequence is 14 residues long. Germline V gene lookup returns CDR1 SGHTS and CDR2 YDEGEE. Trimming removed 3 bases at V and 7 bases at J, with 16 bases between. CDR3 sequence (DNA): TGTGCCAGCAGCTCTCGGCCGGGGGTGGGTGGCTACACCTTC. This encodes CASSSRPGVGGYTF.

The CDR3 here is CASSRQSGTSGRGYEQYF. CDR3 sequence (DNA): TGTGCCAGCAGCCGCCAATCCGGGACTAGCGGGAGAGGTTACGAGCAGTACTTC. The gene calls are TRBV3-1 (or the pseudogene TRBV3-2) and TRBJ2-7; 14 bases agree with TRBD2. J was trimmed by 4 bases and V by 4 bases; bases with no gene match: 12. In germline, CDR1 is LGHDT, CDR2 YNNKEL (reference sequence). CDR3 length equals 18 residues.

This clone was observed once. The chain joins TRBV6-5 to TRBJ1-5; 8 bases match TRBD1. The germline CDR1 and CDR2 sequences are MNHEY and SVGAGI. V was clipped by 7 bases and J by 4 bases; unmatched bases: 9. This CDR3 contains 15 residues. CDR3 sequence reads: CASKRTGSKNQPQHF. CDR3 sequence (DNA): TGTGCCAGCAAAAGGACAGGGTCAAAAAATCAGCCCCAGCATTTT.

J is TRBJ1-1 and V is TRBV5-1, with 8 bases matching TRBD1. In germline, CDR1 is SGHRS, CDR2 YFSETQ. Trimming at V came to 0 bases and at J to 0 bases, leaving 4 bases not matched to a gene. CDR3 length: 16 residues. The CDR3 loop reads CASSLAGQDMNTEAFF. The CDR3 DNA is TGCGCCAGCAGCTTGGCGGGACAGGATATGAACACTGAAGCTTTCTTT.

V and J are TRBV28 and TRBJ2-1; D may be TRBD2 (6 bases). Germline CDR1 reads MDHEN; CDR2 reads SYDVKM. This CDR3 region has 16 residues. Between the trimmed V and J ends, which lost 8 bases and 0 bases, there was a span of 17 bases. DNA of the CDR3: TGTGCCAGCTCCCTCGGCGGGGCGGCCTCCTACAATGAGCAGTTCTTC. It codes for CASSLGGAASYNEQFF.

This clone has a handful of counts. The chain links TRBV2 to TRBJ1-4, with D tentatively TRBD1 (5 bases). Trimming cost V 9 bases and J 3 bases, with 14 bases left between them. The CDR3 extends over 14 amino acids. Germline values: CDR1 SNHLY, CDR2 FYNNEI. This CDR3 reads CASHLGGANEKLFF. DNA for the CDR3: TGTGCCAGTCATTTGGGGGGGGCTAATGAAAAACTGTTTTTT.

The chain links TRBV10-2 to TRBJ2-7; D is possibly TRBD2 (5 bases). V lost 9 bases and J lost 5, with 17 bases in between. Per germline, CDR1 WSHSY and CDR2 SAAADI. This CDR3 has 13 amino acids. The CDR3 nucleotides read TGCGCCAGTGGCAGGCGGGCTGAGGACGAGCAGTACTTC. Residues: CASGRRAEDEQYF.

The rearrangement joins TRBV10-2 to TRBJ1-2; perhaps TRBD1 as D (5 bases). Germline lookup yields CDR1 WSHSY and CDR2 SAAADI. CDR3 length: 13 amino acids. V was clipped by 7 bases and J by 2 bases, with 11 bases between them. CDR3 nucleotides: TGCGCCAGCACTAACAGGAAGAACTATGGCTACACCTTC. Encoded protein: CASTNRKNYGYTF.

The chain joins TRBV28 to TRBJ1-1; tentative D call: TRBD1 (6 bases). V was pared by 3 bases and J by 9 bases, with 11 bases between. Germline V lookup: CDR1 MDHEN, CDR2 SYDVKM. This CDR3 has 12 residues. CDR3 coding DNA: TGTGCCAGCAGTTTGGTTGGACAGAAAGCTTTCTTT. It codes for CASSLVGQKAFF. Full variable domain (missing parts from reference TRBV28 and TRBJ1-1): DVKVTQSSRYLVKRTGEKVFLECVQDMDHENMFWYRQDPGLGLRLIYFSYDVKMKEKGDIPEGYSVSREKKERFSLILESASTNQTSMYLCASSLVGQKAFFGQGTRLTVV.

This chain joins TRBV7-6 and TRBJ2-1; 8 nucleotides align to TRBD2. Germline-derived CDR1 and CDR2 are SGHVS and FNYEAQ. The CDR3 length is 15 residues. V lost 5 bases and J lost 7; bases outside the gene matches: 10. Written as DNA, the CDR3 is TGTGCCAGCAGCCTGGGGACTAGTAGGTTGAATGAGCAGTTCTTC. This sequence encodes CASSLGTSRLNEQFF.

The CDR3 protein is CASSGGTSGIQYF. The CDR3 coding sequence is TGTGCCAGCAGTGGCGGAACTAGCGGCATTCAGTACTTC. The chain links TRBV25-1 to TRBJ2-4; TRBD2 agrees at 8 bases. There are 13 residues in the CDR3. From germline, CDR1 is MGHDK and CDR2 SYGVNS. V dropped 4 bases and J dropped 9; count of bases not matched to a gene: 5.

The V gene is TRBV28, the J gene TRBJ2-2; tentatively, D is TRBD1 (5 bases). CDR1 is MDHEN and CDR2 is SYDVKM in the germline V gene. Trimming stripped 9 bases from V and 5 bases from J, with 13 bases between. This CDR3 has 13 amino acids. CDR3: CASSGLTTGELFF. In nucleotides, the CDR3 is TGTGCCAGTTCAGGGTTGACTACCGGGGAGCTGTTTTTT.

The V call is TRBV4-2, the J call TRBJ2-1; 8 bases fit TRBD2. Germline V gives CDR1 LGHNA, CDR2 YNFKEQ. This CDR3 region has 16 residues. Losses at the gene ends were 3 bases for V and 4 bases for J; bases not matched to a gene: 8. The CDR3 coding sequence is TGTGCCAGCAGCCAGTTGGGCGGGAGGACGTACAATGAGCAGTTCTTC. Amino acids: CASSQLGGRTYNEQFF.

V is TRBV5-6 and J is TRBJ2-5; weak D call: TRBD1 (6 bases). V dropped 0 bases and J dropped 6 bases, with 9 bases sitting between them. The CDR3 loop spans 13 amino acids. Looked up from germline, CDR1 is SGHDT and CDR2 is YYEEEE. CDR3 sequence: CASSLGRGKTQYF. The DNA for the CDR3 is TGTGCCAGCAGCTTGGGCAGGGGAAAGACCCAGTACTTC.

The chain combines TRBV11-2 with TRBJ2-1, with D perhaps TRBD2 (7 bases). Deletions cut 1 base from V and 3 bases from J, with 13 bases between. CDR3 length: 16 residues. From germline, CDR1 is SGHAT and CDR2 FQNNGV. The CDR3 region has the DNA TGTGCCAGCAGCTTAGGAGGGGGGACTAACTACAATGAGCAGTTCTTC. Its protein product is CASSLGGGTNYNEQFF.

The CDR3 is CASSQDGSGRKLGNEQFF. CDR3 coding DNA: TGTGCCAGCAGCCAAGATGGTAGCGGGAGAAAGTTAGGCAATGAGCAGTTCTTC. The V call is TRBV4-2, the J call TRBJ2-1; 9 positions match TRBD2. The CDR3 spans 18 residues. V shed 0 bases and J 6 bases; nucleotides not matched to a gene: 12. The germline gives CDR1 LGHNA, CDR2 YNFKEQ.

The chain joins TRBV2 to TRBJ1-1; D gene unclear. The CDR3 is 14 amino acids. The V and J ends lost 2 bases and 1 base respectively, with 8 bases between them. Germline CDR1 SNHLY, CDR2 FYNNEI. Here the CDR3 DNA reads TGTGCCAGCAGTGAATTAGAGGGGAACACTGAAGCTTTCTTT. It codes for CASSELEGNTEAFF.